The rows below give T cell receptor beta chains drawn from one sample of a study of blood T cells in healthy people across ages. MiXCR, applied by TCRdb to the 5' RACE reads, yields one record per CDR3 protein. The sample has hundreds of thousands of distinct CDR3 sequences, approximately 40% seen once. The sequencing sample was made of blood. Every receptor here comes from a man at least 80 years old in good health. CDR3s include the opening cysteine and the closing phenylalanine or tryptophan. The D gene is left open where the match is weak. Rows give clone size only sometimes, using once, few, many, or a class for an expanded clone.

v_call: TRBV10-2
j_call: TRBJ1-4
cdr3_length: 15
clone_size: .
d_call: .
cdr3_nt: TGCGCCAGCAGGGAGGCAGGGCGTTATAATGAAAAACTGTTTTTT
cdr3_aa: CASREAGRYNEKLFF

v_call: TRBV30
j_call: TRBJ2-3
cdr3_length: 14
clone_size: once
d_call: TRBD2
cdr3_nt: TGTGCCTGGAGCGTAGGCGGGGGTTCAGATACGCAGTATTTT
cdr3_aa: CAWSVGGGSDTQYF

v_call: TRBV7-2
j_call: TRBJ2-5
cdr3_length: 14
clone_size: many
d_call: TRBD2
cdr3_nt: TGTGCCAGCAGCCAAGGTCTAGCGGGTGGGGCCCAGTACTTC
cdr3_aa: CASSQGLAGGAQYF

v_call: TRBV3-1
j_call: TRBJ2-1
cdr3_length: 17
clone_size: .
d_call: TRBD1
cdr3_nt: TGTGCCAGCAGCCACGAAAACAGGGGGAGCTCCTACAATGAGCAGTTCTTC
cdr3_aa: CASSHENRGSSYNEQFF

v_call: TRBV27
j_call: TRBJ2-1
cdr3_length: 15
clone_size: .
d_call: .
cdr3_nt: TGTGCCAGCAGTTTATCTAGTAGAGTCCCCAATGAGCAGTTCTTC
cdr3_aa: CASSLSSRVPNEQFF

v_call: TRBV6-2/TRBV6-3
j_call: TRBJ2-2
cdr3_length: 16
clone_size: .
d_call: TRBD2
cdr3_nt: TGTGCCAGCAAGAAACTAGCGGGGCCGGGTACCGGGGAGCTGTTTTTT
cdr3_aa: CASKKLAGPGTGELFF

v_call: TRBV7-2
j_call: TRBJ2-3
cdr3_length: 16
clone_size: few
d_call: .
cdr3_nt: TGTGCCAGCAGCTTAGTAGTGACAGGCCGCACAGATACGCAGTATTTT
cdr3_aa: CASSLVVTGRTDTQYF

v_call: TRBV4-3
j_call: TRBJ2-3
cdr3_length: 16
clone_size: .
d_call: .
cdr3_nt: TGCGCCAGCAGCCAAGCGCCAGGGGGGTTTGTGGATACGCAGTATTTT
cdr3_aa: CASSQAPGGFVDTQYF

v_call: TRBV5-5
j_call: TRBJ1-1
cdr3_length: 17
clone_size: .
d_call: TRBD1
cdr3_nt: TGTGCCAGCAGCTTCGGGGTGGTAGGACAGGGGTTTACTGAAGCTTTCTTT
cdr3_aa: CASSFGVVGQGFTEAFF

v_call: TRBV24-1
j_call: TRBJ2-1
cdr3_length: 14
clone_size: many
d_call: .
cdr3_nt: TGTGCCACCAGGAAAGGGAATGAATACAATGAGCAGTTCTTC
cdr3_aa: CATRKGNEYNEQFF

v_call: TRBV20-1
j_call: TRBJ2-1
cdr3_length: 13
clone_size: .
d_call: .
cdr3_nt: TGCAGTGCTAGGAGGAGCTCCTACAATGAGCGGTTCTTC
cdr3_aa: CSARRSSYNERFF

v_call: TRBV6-2/TRBV6-3
j_call: TRBJ2-1
cdr3_length: 13
clone_size: few
d_call: .
cdr3_nt: TGTGCCAGCAGAAAGGGGGGATACAATGAGCAGTTCTTC
cdr3_aa: CASRKGGYNEQFF

v_call: TRBV12-3/TRBV12-4
j_call: TRBJ2-7
cdr3_length: 14
clone_size: .
d_call: .
cdr3_nt: TGTGCCAGCAGTGTATATACGTCCCCCTACGAGCAGTACTTC
cdr3_aa: CASSVYTSPYEQYF

v_call: TRBV18
j_call: TRBJ2-1
cdr3_length: 14
clone_size: .
d_call: TRBD2
cdr3_nt: TGTGCCAGCTCACCGGGCCGGGAGGCCAATGAGCAGTTCTTC
cdr3_aa: CASSPGREANEQFF

v_call: TRBV10-3
j_call: TRBJ2-1
cdr3_length: 15
clone_size: .
d_call: TRBD2
cdr3_nt: TGTGCCATCAGTGAAGCGGGAGAGTTCTACAATGAGCAGTTCTTC
cdr3_aa: CAISEAGEFYNEQFF

v_call: TRBV29-1
j_call: TRBJ1-2
cdr3_length: 13
clone_size: .
d_call: TRBD1
cdr3_nt: TGCAGCGGAGGAGGGGGCGCGAACTATGGCTACACCTTC
cdr3_aa: CSGGGGANYGYTF

v_call: TRBV6-1
j_call: TRBJ1-6
cdr3_length: 15
clone_size: .
d_call: .
cdr3_nt: TGTGCCAGCAGTTCTCAAAATCCCTATAATTCACCCCTCCACTTT
cdr3_aa: CASSSQNPYNSPLHF

v_call: TRBV7-6
j_call: TRBJ2-6
cdr3_length: 17
clone_size: .
d_call: TRBD1
cdr3_nt: TGTGCCAGCAGCGTTGGACAGGCTAGCTCTGGGGCCAACGTCCTGACTTTC
cdr3_aa: CASSVGQASSGANVLTF

v_call: TRBV10-1
j_call: TRBJ2-5
cdr3_length: 13
clone_size: once
d_call: .
cdr3_nt: TGCGCCAGCAGTGCGGCGGGCTCGGAGACCCAGTACTTC
cdr3_aa: CASSAAGSETQYF

v_call: TRBV4-1
j_call: TRBJ2-7
cdr3_length: 15
clone_size: .
d_call: TRBD2
cdr3_nt: TGCGCCAGCAGCGGTAGCGGGAGTACATACAATGAGCAGTACTTC
cdr3_aa: CASSGSGSTYNEQYF

v_call: TRBV7-2
j_call: TRBJ1-2
cdr3_length: 15
clone_size: .
d_call: .
cdr3_nt: TGTGCCAGCAGCCCGGGACGTCCAGACACGTATGGCCACACCTTC
cdr3_aa: CASSPGRPDTYGHTF

v_call: TRBV6-5
j_call: TRBJ1-2
cdr3_length: 16
clone_size: .
d_call: .
cdr3_nt: TGTGCCAGCAGTTACTCGAGGACTTCTCTTAACTATGGCTACACCTTC
cdr3_aa: CASSYSRTSLNYGYTF